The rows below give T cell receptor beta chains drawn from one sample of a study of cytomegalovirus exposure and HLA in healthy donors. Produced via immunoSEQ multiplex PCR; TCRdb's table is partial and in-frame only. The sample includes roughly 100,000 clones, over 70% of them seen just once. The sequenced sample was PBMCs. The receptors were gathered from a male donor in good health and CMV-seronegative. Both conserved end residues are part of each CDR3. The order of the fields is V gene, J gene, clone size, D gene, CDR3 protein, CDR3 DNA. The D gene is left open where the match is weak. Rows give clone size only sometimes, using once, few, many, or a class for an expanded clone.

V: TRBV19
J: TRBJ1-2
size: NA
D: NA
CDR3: CASSIGGGYGYTF
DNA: TGTGCCAGTAGTATTGGCGGGGGCTATGGCTACACCTTC

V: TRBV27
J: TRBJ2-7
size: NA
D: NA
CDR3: CASSRLTVFYEQYF
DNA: TGTGCCAGCAGCCGATTGACAGTGTTCTACGAGCAGTACTTC

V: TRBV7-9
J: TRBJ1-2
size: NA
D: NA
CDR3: CASSLATDSRGGYTF
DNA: TGTGCCAGCAGCCTAGCTACCGACAGTAGGGGAGGCTACACCTTC

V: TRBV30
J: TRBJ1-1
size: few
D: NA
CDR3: CACMLPTPNTEAFF
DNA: TGTGCCTGCATGCTACCAACTCCGAACACTGAAGCTTTCTTT

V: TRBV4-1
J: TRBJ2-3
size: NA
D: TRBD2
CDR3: CASSRRWVAGGTDTQYF
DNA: TGCGCCAGCAGCCGGCGTTGGGTAGCGGGAGGCACAGATACGCAGTATTTT

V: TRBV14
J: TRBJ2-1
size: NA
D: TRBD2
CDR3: CASSQGTSGRLSYNEQFF
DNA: TGTGCCAGCAGCCAAGGGACTAGCGGCAGACTCTCCTACAATGAGCAGTTCTTC

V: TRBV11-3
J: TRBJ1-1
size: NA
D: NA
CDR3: CASSPRSEEAFF
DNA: TGTGCCAGCAGCCCCCGGTCCGAGGAGGCTTTCTTT

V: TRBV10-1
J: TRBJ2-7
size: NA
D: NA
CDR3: CASSGRDSGTYEQYF
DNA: TGCGCCAGCAGTGGCCGGGATAGCGGAACCTACGAGCAGTACTTC

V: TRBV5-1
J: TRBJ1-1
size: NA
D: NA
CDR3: CASSYREVPVNTEAFF
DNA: TGCGCCAGCAGCTACCGGGAAGTTCCCGTGAACACTGAAGCTTTCTTT

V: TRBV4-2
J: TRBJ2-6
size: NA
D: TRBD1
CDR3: CASSQDPGGFSGANVLTF
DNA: TGTGCCAGCAGCCAAGATCCAGGGGGCTTCTCTGGGGCCAACGTCCTGACTTTC

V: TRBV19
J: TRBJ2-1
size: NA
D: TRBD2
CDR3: CASSILAGGPLEQFF
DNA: TGTGCCAGTAGTATACTAGCGGGAGGGCCTCTTGAGCAGTTCTTC

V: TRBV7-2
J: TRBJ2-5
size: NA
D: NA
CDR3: CASSPGQLREETQYF
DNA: TGTGCCAGCAGCCCTGGACAGCTAAGAGAGGAGACCCAGTACTTC

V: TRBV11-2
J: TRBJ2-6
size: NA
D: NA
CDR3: CASSSRGSGANVLTF
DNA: TGTGCCAGCAGTTCCCGGGGATCTGGGGCCAACGTCCTGACTTTC

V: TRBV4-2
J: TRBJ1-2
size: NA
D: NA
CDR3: CASSQDFGREQSYGYTF
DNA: TGTGCCAGCAGCCAAGATTTCGGGAGAGAACAGAGCTATGGCTACACCTTC

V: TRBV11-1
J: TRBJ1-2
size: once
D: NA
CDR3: CASSLWGGGGYTF
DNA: TGTGCCAGCAGCCTGTGGGGTGGAGGAGGCTACACCTTC

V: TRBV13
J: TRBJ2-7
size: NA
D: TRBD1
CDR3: CASRRRDRPYEQYF
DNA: TGTGCCAGCAGACGCCGGGACAGACCCTACGAGCAGTACTTC

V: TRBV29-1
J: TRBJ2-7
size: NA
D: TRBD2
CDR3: CSVGISGSQYF
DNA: TGCAGCGTTGGAATTAGCGGGAGTCAGTACTTC

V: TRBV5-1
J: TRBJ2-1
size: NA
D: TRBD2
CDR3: CASSFTAGGSNEQFF
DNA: TGCGCCAGCAGCTTTACGGCGGGAGGTTCCAATGAGCAGTTCTTC

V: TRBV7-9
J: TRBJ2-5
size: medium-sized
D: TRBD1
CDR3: CASRETGQETQYF
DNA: TGTGCCAGCAGGGAGACAGGGCAAGAGACCCAGTACTTC

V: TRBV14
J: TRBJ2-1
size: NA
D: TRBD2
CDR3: CASSLLAGSYNEQFF
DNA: TGTGCCAGCAGCCTCCTAGCGGGCTCCTACAATGAGCAGTTCTTC

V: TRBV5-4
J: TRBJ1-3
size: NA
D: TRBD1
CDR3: CASSPRDRGRGNTIYF
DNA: TGTGCCAGCAGCCCGAGGGACAGGGGGCGTGGAAACACCATATATTTT

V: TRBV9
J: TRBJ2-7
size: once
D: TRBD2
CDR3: CASSRLGLAGNYEQYF
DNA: TGTGCCAGCAGCCGACTCGGACTAGCGGGGAACTACGAGCAGTACTTC

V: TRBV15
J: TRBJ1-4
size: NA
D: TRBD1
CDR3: CAVPGQEGEKLFF
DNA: TGTGCCGTGCCGGGACAGGAAGGCGAAAAACTGTTTTTT

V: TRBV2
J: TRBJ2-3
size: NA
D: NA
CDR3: CATPTRGSTDTQYF
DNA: TGTGCCACCCCGACAAGGGGTAGCACAGATACGCAGTATTTT

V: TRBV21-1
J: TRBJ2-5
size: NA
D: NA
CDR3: CAGRGFPPETQYF
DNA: TGTGCCGGTCGGGGATTCCCCCCCGAGACCCAGTACTTC

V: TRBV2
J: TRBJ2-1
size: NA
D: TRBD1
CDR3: CASSTRDRVSEQFF
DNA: TGTGCCAGCAGCACCCGGGACAGGGTCAGTGAGCAGTTCTTC

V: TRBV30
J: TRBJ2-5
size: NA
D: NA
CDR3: CAWSGQNKAQYF
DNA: TGTGCCTGGAGTGGACAGAATAAAGCCCAGTACTTC

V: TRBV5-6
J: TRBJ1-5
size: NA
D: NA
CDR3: CASSSAGSQPQHF
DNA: TGTGCCAGCAGCTCGGCGGGTAGTCAGCCCCAGCATTTT

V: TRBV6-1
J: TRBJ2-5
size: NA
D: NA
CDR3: CASSEPVQGATQYF
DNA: TGTGCCAGCAGTGAACCGGTCCAAGGGGCGACCCAGTACTTC

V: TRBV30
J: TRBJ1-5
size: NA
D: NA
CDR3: CAWSANRGNQPQHF
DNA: TGTGCCTGGAGCGCAAACAGGGGCAATCAGCCCCAGCATTTT

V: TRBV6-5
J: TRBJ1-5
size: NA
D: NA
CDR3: CASRVDRNSNQPQHF
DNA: TGTGCCAGCAGAGTCGACAGGAATAGCAATCAGCCCCAGCATTTT

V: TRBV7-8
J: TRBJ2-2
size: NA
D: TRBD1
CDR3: CANRQGASTGELFF
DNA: TGTGCCAATCGACAGGGGGCAAGCACCGGGGAGCTGTTTTTT

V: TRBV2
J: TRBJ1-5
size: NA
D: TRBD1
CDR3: CASSEWDRNYQPQHF
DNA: TGTGCCAGCAGCGAGTGGGACAGGAACTATCAGCCCCAGCATTTT

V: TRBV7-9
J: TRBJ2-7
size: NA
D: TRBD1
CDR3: CASSPTGAEQYF
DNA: TGTGCCAGCAGCCCGACAGGGGCCGAGCAGTACTTC

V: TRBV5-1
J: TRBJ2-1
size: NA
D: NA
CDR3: CASSSYNEQFF
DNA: TGCGCCAGCAGCTCGTACAATGAGCAGTTCTTC

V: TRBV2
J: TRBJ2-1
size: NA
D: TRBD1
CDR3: CASSDGTGNNEQFF
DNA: TGTGCCAGCAGTGACGGGACAGGTAACAATGAGCAGTTCTTC

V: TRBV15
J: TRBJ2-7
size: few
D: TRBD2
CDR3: CATSRDGGLAYEQYF
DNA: TGTGCCACCAGCAGAGATGGGGGACTAGCTTACGAGCAGTACTTC

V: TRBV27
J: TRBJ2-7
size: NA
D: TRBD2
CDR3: CASSEAGGLGVSYEQYF
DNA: TGTGCCAGCAGCGAAGCGGGAGGTCTAGGGGTGTCCTACGAGCAGTACTTC

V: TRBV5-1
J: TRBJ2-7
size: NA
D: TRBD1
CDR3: CASSATGVVYEQYF
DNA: TGCGCCAGCAGCGCCACAGGGGTAGTGTACGAGCAGTACTTC

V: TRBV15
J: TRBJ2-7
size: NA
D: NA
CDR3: CATSRDFVSGVEEQYF
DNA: TGTGCCACCAGCAGAGATTTCGTATCAGGTGTTGAGGAGCAGTACTTC

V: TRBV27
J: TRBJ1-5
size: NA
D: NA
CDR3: CASSTPGPQHF
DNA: TGTGCCAGCAGTACCCCGGGGCCCCAGCATTTT

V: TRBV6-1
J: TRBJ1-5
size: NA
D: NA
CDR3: CASSDFGGGPGLYQPQHF
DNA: TGTGCCAGCAGTGACTTTGGGGGGGGGCCCGGTCTGTATCAGCCCCAGCATTTT

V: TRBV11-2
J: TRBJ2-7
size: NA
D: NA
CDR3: CASSFVTGEISEQYF
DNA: TGTGCCAGCAGCTTTGTTACGGGAGAGATCTCCGAGCAGTACTTC

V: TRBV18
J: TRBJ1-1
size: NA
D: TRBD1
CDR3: CASMGQGGTEAFF
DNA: TGTGCCAGTATGGGACAGGGCGGGACTGAAGCTTTCTTT

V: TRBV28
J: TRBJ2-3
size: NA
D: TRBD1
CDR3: CASSTGQGFSDTQYF
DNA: TGTGCCAGCAGTACGGGACAGGGATTCTCAGATACGCAGTATTTT

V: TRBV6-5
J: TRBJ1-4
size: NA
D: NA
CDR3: CASSPGGKGNEKLFF
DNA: TGTGCCAGCAGCCCGGGGGGGAAAGGGAATGAAAAACTGTTTTTT

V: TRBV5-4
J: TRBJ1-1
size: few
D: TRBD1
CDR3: CASSLDRGGTEAFF
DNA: TGTGCCAGCAGCCTTGACAGGGGAGGCACTGAAGCTTTCTTT

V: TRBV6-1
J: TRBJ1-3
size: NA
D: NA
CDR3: CASSGGGPSSGNTIYF
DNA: TGTGCCAGCAGTGGCGGGGGGCCAAGCTCTGGAAACACCATATATTTT

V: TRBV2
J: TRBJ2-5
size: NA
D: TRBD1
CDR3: CASSSDRGQIGTQYF
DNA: TGTGCCAGCAGTAGTGACAGGGGGCAAATTGGGACCCAGTACTTC

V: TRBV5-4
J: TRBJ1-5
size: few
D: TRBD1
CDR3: CASTAPRQGRQPQHF
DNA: TGTGCCAGCACCGCTCCGAGACAGGGAAGGCAGCCCCAGCATTTT

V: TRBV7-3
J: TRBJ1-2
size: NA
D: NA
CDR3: CASSRTGNYGYTF
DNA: TGTGCCAGCAGCCGAACAGGGAACTATGGCTACACCTTC

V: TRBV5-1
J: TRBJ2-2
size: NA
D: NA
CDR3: CASSFQGLATGELFF
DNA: TGCGCCAGCAGCTTCCAGGGGCTTGCCACCGGGGAGCTGTTTTTT

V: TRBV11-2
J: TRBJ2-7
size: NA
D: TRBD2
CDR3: CASSNLAGGLSYEQYF
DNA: TGTGCCAGCAGCAACCTAGCGGGAGGGCTCTCCTACGAGCAGTACTTC